Described below is a single TCR beta chain sequence and its context. Its target is not known. A far larger clone is one nucleotide away, so this likely arose from a read error. These data originate in a study of shared clonotypes between healthy human individuals. Study context: In total, the donors were a couple of women and a few men aged 18 to 49. Used for every donor were three CD4 naive, three CD4 memory, two CD8 naive and one CD8 memory plate.

Assay: immunoSEQ multiplex PCR; the TCRdb copy retains only in-frame clones and omits some. The sample has around 1.1 million clones, around 82% seen once; the top ten hold roughly 0.62%. Regarding the study as a whole: Relative to their counterparts shared across all four donors, non-shared clonotypes exhibited diminished generation probabilities. In having few donors, the study represented limited genetic and exposure-history diversity.

With V trimmed by 2 bases and J by 2 bases, 11 bases remained unmatched. Germline CDR1 is MNHEY and CDR2 is SMNVEV (reference sequence). CDR3 length: 17 amino acids. This rearrangement joins TRBV27 to TRBJ2-7, with 8 bases fitting TRBD2. This TCR derives from a young man in good health. Some clones in this sample may be carry-over from other donors' samples. The source material was memory CD4+ T cells from PBMCs. As to subset: CD45RA-negative fraction. The CDR3 bases are TGTGCCAGCAGTTTACGACCGGGAGGGAGACCGCCCTACGAGCAGTACTTC. This translates into CASSLRPGGRPPYEQYF.